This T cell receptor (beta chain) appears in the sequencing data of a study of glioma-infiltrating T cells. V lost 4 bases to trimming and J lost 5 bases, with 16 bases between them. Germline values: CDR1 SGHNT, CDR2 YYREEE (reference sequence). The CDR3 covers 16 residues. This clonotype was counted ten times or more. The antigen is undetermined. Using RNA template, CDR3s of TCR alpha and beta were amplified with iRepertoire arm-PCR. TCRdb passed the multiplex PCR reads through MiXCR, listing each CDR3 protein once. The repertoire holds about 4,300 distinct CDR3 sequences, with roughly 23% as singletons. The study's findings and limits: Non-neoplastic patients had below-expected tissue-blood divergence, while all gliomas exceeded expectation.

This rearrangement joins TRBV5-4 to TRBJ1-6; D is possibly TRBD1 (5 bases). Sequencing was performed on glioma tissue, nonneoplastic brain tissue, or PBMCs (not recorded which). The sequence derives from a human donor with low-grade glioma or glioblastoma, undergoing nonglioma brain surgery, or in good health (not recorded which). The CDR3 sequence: CASSTGTGANNSPLHF. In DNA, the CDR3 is TGTGCCAGCAGCACGGGGACGGGTGCTAATAATTCACCCCTCCACTTT.